This entry concerns a single T cell receptor beta chain. The data originate from a study of identical twins. Using its own MiXCR run on the 5' RACE reads, TCRdb lists one record per CDR3 protein. The sample includes around 690,000 distinct CDR3 sequences, around 21% of them seen just once. The germline V gene encodes CDR1 SGHNT and CDR2 YYREEE (reference sequence). The V and J ends lost 4 bases and 7 bases, in that order; junction bases with no gene match: 11. The CDR3 loop spans 16 amino acids. These data are also associated with another study on T cells expressing NK-cell markers. That publication notes: Obtained from sorted CD3+CD56+NKG2C+, CD3+CD56+NKG2C- and CD3+CD56-NKG2C+ T cells were the TCR beta repertoires.

The clonotype originates from a woman younger than 35 in good health. The sequenced material came from PBMCs. The genes are TRBV5-4 and TRBJ2-5, with TRBD2 identical over 12 bases. DNA of the CDR3: TGTGCCAGCAGCCCGACTAGCGGGGGATCTGGTGGGACCCAGTACTTC. Translation: CASSPTSGGSGGTQYF.